Shown below are 20 T cell receptor beta chains from a single sample sequenced in a study of blood T cell repertoires in COVID-19. Generated by immunoSEQ multiplex PCR, the TCRdb table keeps only in-frame clones and is missing some. Among roughly 180,000 clones, approximately 80% were seen once, and the ten largest hold approximately 11%. The specimen was peripheral blood. The receptor source for this set is a woman in her thirties or forties with COVID-19, enrolled during active disease.

This sequence joins TRBV19 and TRBJ1-2; weak D call: TRBD1 (5 bases). The V end lost 10 bases, the J end lost 7 bases, and 19 bases lay between the germline ends. The CDR3 contains 13 residues. CDR1 and CDR2 from the germline V gene are LNHDA and SQIVND (reference sequence). The CDR3 protein is CATRGLGLVGYTF. The CDR3, as DNA: TGTGCCACTCGGGGACTGGGGCTTGTTGGCTACACCTTC.

V usage is TRBV5-1 and J usage is TRBJ2-5, with D perhaps TRBD1 (6 bases). Germline V gene data show CDR1 as SGHRS and CDR2 as YFSETQ. The CDR3 consists of 14 residues. V gave up 3 bases and J gave up 1 base, with 10 bases separating them. The CDR3 nucleotides read TGCGCCAGCAGCTCGGACAGAACCCAAGAGACCCAGTACTTC. Its translation: CASSSDRTQETQYF.

The genes are TRBV2 and TRBJ1-2, with TRBD1 as a possible D gene (6 bases). The CDR3 loop spans 13 amino acids. The germline V gene encodes CDR1 SNHLY and CDR2 FYNNEI. Trimming pared 6 bases from V and 4 bases from J, leaving 12 bases between. The CDR3 bases are TGTGCCAGCAGAGGGACAACCTTCTATGGCTACACCTTC. This encodes CASRGTTFYGYTF.

This clone was found a few times. The rearrangement uses TRBV6-1 and TRBJ1-5, with D hard to call. V lost 3 bases and J 0 bases, leaving 6 bases between the germline ends. CDR3 length equals 14 residues. Germline CDR1 is MNHNS and CDR2 is SASEGT. Here the CDR3 DNA reads TGTGCCAGCAGTGATTTTATTAGCAATCAGCCCCAGCATTTT. It encodes CASSDFISNQPQHF.

J is TRBJ1-1 and V is TRBV4-1, with unresolved D. Germline assignment: CDR1 MGHRA and CDR2 YSYEKL. This CDR3 has 14 amino acids. V was shortened by 0 bases and J by 4 bases, with 9 bases between the two germline ends. This chain's CDR3 is CASSQEERGTEAFF. In DNA, the CDR3 is TGCGCCAGCAGCCAAGAAGAGAGAGGCACTGAAGCTTTCTTT.

The chain couples TRBV2 to TRBJ1-5, with TRBD1 as a possible D gene (6 bases). Germline V lookup: CDR1 SNHLY, CDR2 FYNNEI. The CDR3 extends over 15 amino acids. Trimming took 3 bases from V and 3 from J, leaving 12 bases between them. The CDR3 is CASSEGTTDNQPQHF. CDR3 DNA sequence: TGTGCCAGCAGTGAGGGGACAACGGACAATCAGCCCCAGCATTTT. The full variable domain, completed using reference TRBV2 and TRBJ1-5, is EPEVTQTPSHQVTQMGQEVILRCVPISNHLYFYWYRQILGQKVEFLVSFYNNEISEKSEIFDDQFSVERPDGSNFTLKIRSTKLEDSAMYFCASSEGTTDNQPQHFGDGTRLSIL.

The chain recombines TRBV15 with TRBJ1-1; D may be TRBD1 (5 bases). The V gene lost 7 bases and the J gene lost 4 bases, with 16 bases spanning the gap. This CDR3 region has 14 residues. Germline-derived CDR1 and CDR2 are LNHNV and YYDKDF (reference sequence). The CDR3: CATTPSQGGTEAFF. The CDR3 DNA sequence: TGTGCCACCACCCCCTCCCAGGGAGGCACTGAAGCTTTCTTT.

The chain employs TRBV5-4 and TRBJ2-5, with a possible D match to TRBD1 (6 bases). In germline, CDR1 is SGHNT, CDR2 YYREEE (reference sequence). The CDR3 has 14 amino acids. Deletions cut 4 bases from V and 5 bases from J, with 15 bases between. The CDR3 DNA follows: TGTGCCAGCAGCACGCAGGGGATGCGGGAGACCCAGTACTTC. Its translation is CASSTQGMRETQYF.

This sequence joins TRBV28 and TRBJ1-2; 9 bases agree with TRBD1. Trimming removed 8 bases from V and 8 bases from J; junction bases left unmatched: 18. CDR1 and CDR2 (germline): MDHEN, SYDVKM. The CDR3 runs 16 residues. The CDR3 DNA reads as TGTGCCAGCGCGCCGGTGGGACGGACAGGGGCGATCGGCTACACCTTC. Its translation is CASAPVGRTGAIGYTF.

The V call is TRBV4-1, the J call TRBJ1-2; a possible D gene is TRBD1 (5 bases). V was pared by 1 base and J by 7 bases, with 10 bases between. CDR1 is MGHRA and CDR2 is YSYEKL in the germline V gene. The CDR3 contains 13 residues. CDR3 in amino acids: CASSQATGTGYTF. The CDR3 bases are TGCGCCAGCAGCCAAGCTACAGGAACTGGCTACACCTTC.

This rearrangement joins TRBV30 to TRBJ1-5, with D perhaps TRBD1 (6 bases). The V gene lost 1 base and the J gene lost 6 bases, with 10 bases spanning the gap. The CDR3 consists of 13 residues. CDR1 GTSNPN and CDR2 SVGIG come from the germline V gene (reference sequence). In DNA, the CDR3 is TGTGCCTGGAGTGCGGGGGGCGTTCAGCCCCAGCATTTT. Translation: CAWSAGGVQPQHF. Using reference TRBV30 and TRBJ1-5 for the parts outside the CDR3, the full variable domain is SQTIHQWPATLVQPVGSPLSLECTVEGTSNPNLYWYRQAAGRGLQLLFYSVGIGQISSEVPQNLSASRPQDRQFILSSKKLLLSDSGFYLCAWSAGGVQPQHFGDGTRLSIL.

This clone was counted a single time. The rearrangement joins TRBV29-1 to TRBJ1-1; no clear D. The germline V gene encodes CDR1 SQVTM and CDR2 ANQGSEA. V shed 5 bases and J shed 3 bases, with 7 bases lying between them. The CDR3 has 11 amino acids. The CDR3 nucleotides read TGCAGCGTTATGGACTACACTGAAGCTTTCTTT. Its translation: CSVMDYTEAFF.

The rearrangement uses TRBV3-1 (or the pseudogene TRBV3-2) and TRBJ1-2; D not resolved. The CDR3 contains 14 residues. The V and J ends lost 1 base and 9 bases respectively, with 15 bases between them. Germline CDR1 reads LGHDT; CDR2 reads YNNKEL (reference sequence). In DNA form, the CDR3 reads TGTGCCAGCAGCCAAGCGGTCTCCCCCCGCAGCTACACCTTC. Translated, it gives CASSQAVSPRSYTF.

This sequence joins TRBV27 and TRBJ2-1; D gene uncertain. CDR1 is MNHEY, CDR2 SMNVEV, per germline (reference sequence). The length of the CDR3 is 14 residues. V was pared by 3 bases and J by 9 bases, with 15 bases between. The CDR3 coding sequence is TGTGCCAGCAGTTTGGTATCATTGTGGAGTGAGCAGTTCTTC. Protein product: CASSLVSLWSEQFF.

This clone is medium-sized (0.01 to 0.1%) by share. Other DNA variants within this sample encode the same CDR3. The CDR3 nucleotides are TGTGCCAGCAGCTTAGCGGGGGGGAGCACAGATACGCAGTATTTT. As protein: CASSLAGGSTDTQYF. This chain links TRBV7-3 with TRBJ2-3, with 9 bases identical to TRBD2. The CDR3 covers 15 residues. Per the germline V gene, CDR1 is SGHTA and CDR2 is FQGTGA. The J segment lost 0 bases and the V segment lost 2 bases, leaving 0 bases of the junction unmatched.

CDR3 in amino acids: CASSLMLGDTEAFF. The CDR3 DNA sequence: TGTGCCAGCAGCTTAATGCTGGGAGACACTGAAGCTTTCTTT. V gene TRBV7-3 combines with J gene TRBJ1-1, with D uncertain. Looked up from germline, CDR1 is SGHTA and CDR2 is FQGTGA. V lost 1 base to trimming and J lost 3 bases, with 9 bases between them. The CDR3 sequence is 14 residues long.

The V gene is TRBV29-1, the J gene TRBJ2-7, with 8 bases that match TRBD2. CDR1 is SQVTM, CDR2 ANQGSEA, per germline. The CDR3 consists of 13 residues. J gave up 2 bases and V 6 bases, and 6 bases lay outside the gene matches. This CDR3 is CSVVAGSTYEQYF. The CDR3 bases are TGCAGCGTAGTAGCGGGGAGCACCTACGAGCAGTACTTC.

The chain uses TRBV3-1 (or the pseudogene TRBV3-2) and TRBJ2-7, with D perhaps TRBD1 (5 bases). CDR1 is LGHDT and CDR2 is YNNKEL in the germline V gene (reference sequence). Trimming stripped 4 bases from V and 2 bases from J, with 9 bases between. CDR3 length equals 13 residues. The CDR3 is CASSRGITYEQYF. CDR3 nucleotide sequence: TGTGCCAGCAGCCGGGGCATTACCTACGAGCAGTACTTC.

J is TRBJ2-5 and V is TRBV7-9, with a possible D match to TRBD2 (5 bases). Trimming cost V 5 bases and J 3 bases, with 10 bases left between them. This CDR3 is 13 amino acids long. Germline loops: CDR1 SEHNR, CDR2 FQNEAQ (reference sequence). The CDR3: CASSQAGKETQYF. The CDR3, as DNA: TGTGCCAGCAGCCAAGCCGGGAAAGAGACCCAGTACTTC. The entire variable domain, with the rest obtained from reference TRBV7-9 and TRBJ2-5, is as follows: DTGVSQNPRHKITKRGQNVTFRCDPISEHNRLYWYRQTLGQGPEFLTYFQNEAQLEKSRLLSDRFSAERPKGSFSTLEIQRTEQGDSAMYLCASSQAGKETQYFGPGTRLLVL.

The V and J genes are TRBV27 and TRBJ2-7, with TRBD1 identical over 7 bases. V lost 5 bases to trimming and J lost 0 bases; unmatched junction nucleotides: 10. CDR3 length: 16 residues. CDR1 is MNHEY, CDR2 SMNVEV, per germline (reference sequence). The DNA of the CDR3 is TGTGCCAGCAGTCCCCTGGGACAGTCCAGCTCCTACGAGCAGTACTTC. Its translation: CASSPLGQSSSYEQYF.